Shown below are 27 T cell receptor beta chains from a single sample sequenced in a study of early T cells in non-severe SARS-CoV-2 infection. TCRdb reprocessed the 5' RACE reads with MiXCR, giving one entry per CDR3 protein. This sample has some 71,000 distinct CDR3 sequences, with roughly an eighth found just once. Sequenced sample: whole blood. These receptor sequences come from an adult who was a healthcare worker with PCR-confirmed SARS-CoV-2 infection or an uninfected control (not recorded which).

This clonotype was seen a few times. CDR3 protein: CASSRTSREQFF. CDR3 sequence (DNA): TGTGCCAGCAGCAGGACTAGCAGGGAGCAGTTCTTC. The chain recombines TRBV12-3 or TRBV12-4 with TRBJ2-1, with 8 bases fitting TRBD2. V lost 6 bases, J lost 10 bases, and 5 bases stayed unmatched. The CDR3 has 12 residues.

The table lists this clonotype with a few counts. This rearrangement joins TRBV11-1 to TRBJ2-1, with 8 bases lining up with TRBD2. The length of the CDR3 is 17 residues. After removal of 5 bases from V and 3 bases from J, the junction contained 12 bases not matched to a gene. CDR1 and CDR2 (germline): SGHAT, FQDESV (reference sequence). CDR3 residues: CASSQVRVAGFYNEQFF. The CDR3 DNA follows: TGTGCCAGCAGCCAGGTTCGCGTAGCGGGATTCTACAATGAGCAGTTCTTC.

This clonotype has a count of ten or more. The CDR3 region has the DNA TGTGCCAGCAGCGAGCTAGGGGGCGGCGGTGAAGCTTTCTTT. It translates to CASSELGGGGEAFF. The V gene is TRBV6-1, the J gene TRBJ1-1, with 7 bases identical to TRBD1. V gave up 6 bases and J gave up 7 bases; unmatched junction bases: 11. The CDR3 is 14 amino acids. Per the germline V gene, CDR1 is MNHNS and CDR2 is SASEGT.

This chain uses TRBV28 with TRBJ2-3; a possible D gene is TRBD1 (6 bases). Trimming stripped 6 bases from V and 2 bases from J, with 18 bases between. The CDR3 spans 16 residues. In germline, CDR1 is MDHEN, CDR2 SYDVKM. The CDR3 loop reads CASSPETGWDTDTQYF. The CDR3 nucleotides read TGTGCCAGCAGCCCAGAGACAGGTTGGGACACAGATACGCAGTATTTT.

The chain couples TRBV29-1 to TRBJ2-7, with TRBD1 matching 9 bases. The J segment lost 5 bases and the V segment lost 7 bases, leaving 9 bases of the junction unmatched. CDR3 length equals 13 residues. CDR1 SQVTM and CDR2 ANQGSEA come from the germline V gene. The CDR3 coding sequence is TGCAGCGGGACGGGACAGGGTGCCCACGAGCAGTACTTC. This gives the protein CSGTGQGAHEQYF.

This clonotype has only a few counts. The gene calls are TRBV20-1 and TRBJ2-5, with 8 nucleotides matching TRBD1. Losses at the gene ends were 6 bases for V and 3 bases for J; bases not matched to a gene: 6. Germline loops: CDR1 DFQATT, CDR2 SNEGSKA (reference sequence). CDR3 length: 13 amino acids. Here the CDR3 reads CSAGPGQEETQYF. The CDR3 coding sequence is TGCAGTGCGGGACCGGGACAGGAAGAGACCCAGTACTTC.

The chain links TRBV5-1 to TRBJ1-1, with D tentatively TRBD1 (6 bases). The CDR3 has 13 amino acids. V was trimmed by 4 bases and J by 11 bases, leaving 18 bases between them. Germline-derived CDR1 and CDR2 are SGHRS and YFSETQ. The CDR3 loop is CASSLNPRGRAFF. Here the CDR3 DNA reads TGCGCCAGCAGCCTCAACCCCAGGGGTAGGGCTTTCTTT.

There are a few counts of this clonotype. V usage is TRBV20-1 and J usage is TRBJ1-5, with D unclear. The CDR3 consists of 17 residues. CDR1 is DFQATT and CDR2 is SNEGSKA in the germline V gene (reference sequence). The germline V and J ends were trimmed by 5 bases and 0 bases, with 20 bases remaining between them. Here the CDR3 DNA reads TGCAGTGCTGTACAATCTACGGGGTGGACTAGCAATCAGCCCCAGCATTTT. Translated, it gives CSAVQSTGWTSNQPQHF.

The V and J genes are TRBV12-3 or TRBV12-4 and TRBJ1-1; D unresolved. The CDR3 consists of 12 residues. Trimming removed 7 bases at V and 3 bases at J, with 9 bases between. The DNA for the CDR3 is TGTGCCAGCAATACCCAATACACTGAAGCTTTCTTT. Its protein product is CASNTQYTEAFF.

J is TRBJ2-3 and V is TRBV20-1, with 8 bases lining up with TRBD2. The CDR3 totals 16 residues. V was clipped by 1 base and J by 1 base; unmatched bases: 7. The germline gives CDR1 DFQATT, CDR2 SNEGSKA (reference sequence). The CDR3 bases are TGCAGTGCTAGAGCCGGGAGGGCGGGGGGCACAGATACGCAGTATTTT. Amino acids: CSARAGRAGGTDTQYF.

The rearrangement links TRBV4-2 to TRBJ1-3, with 11 bases lining up with TRBD1. The CDR3 extends over 15 amino acids. Germline V gives CDR1 LGHNA, CDR2 YNFKEQ. The J segment lost 7 bases and the V segment lost 4 bases, leaving 6 bases of the junction unmatched. The CDR3 bases are TGTGCCAGCAGCCGGACAGGGGGCGAGAGGAACACCATATATTTT. Amino acid sequence: CASSRTGGERNTIYF.

This clonotype was recorded a few times. The CDR3 DNA reads as TGCAGTGCCCCCTTTGGTAGAACGGAGACCCAGTACTTC. Protein sequence: CSAPFGRTETQYF. The rearrangement links TRBV20-1 to TRBJ2-5; unclear D gene. Trimming cost V 6 bases and J 5 bases, with 16 bases left between them. Per the germline V gene, CDR1 is DFQATT and CDR2 is SNEGSKA (reference sequence). CDR3 size: 13 residues.

This clonotype came up many times. The gene calls are TRBV19 and TRBJ2-7; D possibly corresponds to TRBD1 (5 bases). The CDR3 runs 12 residues. The germline V and J ends were trimmed by 4 bases and 4 bases, with 8 bases remaining between them. Germline V lookup: CDR1 LNHDA, CDR2 SQIVND (reference sequence). The CDR3 coding sequence is TGTGCCAGTAGTAGCCAGGGTTACGAGCAGTACTTC. Its protein is CASSSQGYEQYF.

This clonotype turned up a few times. The chain uses TRBV20-1 and TRBJ2-3; D not certain. The CDR3 has 11 amino acids. Trimming pared 4 bases from V and 12 bases from J, leaving 14 bases between. The germline V gene encodes CDR1 DFQATT and CDR2 SNEGSKA (reference sequence). CDR3 nucleotides: TGCAGTGCTATATCCGGGCTCAGTCAGTATTTT. This sequence encodes CSAISGLSQYF.

This clonotype occurred many times. The chain couples TRBV9 to TRBJ2-1; 9 bases agree with TRBD2. Germline V gene data show CDR1 as SGDLS and CDR2 as YYNGEE. Trimming took 3 bases from V and 7 from J; bases not matched to a gene: 5. CDR3 size: 14 residues. DNA of the CDR3: TGTGCCAGCAGCGAAAGACTAGCGGTGAATGAGCAGTTCTTC. Its translation: CASSERLAVNEQFF.

CDR3 region: CASSQGLAGAGGELFF. CDR3 DNA: TGTGCCAGCAGCCAAGGCCTAGCGGGGGCGGGCGGGGAGCTGTTTTTT. The gene calls are TRBV4-2 and TRBJ2-2; 10 nucleotides line up with TRBD2. Trimming at V came to 1 base and at J to 7 bases, leaving 6 bases not matched to a gene. The germline CDR1 and CDR2 sequences are LGHNA and YNFKEQ. This CDR3 is 16 amino acids long.

The V gene is TRBV4-1, the J gene TRBJ1-6; D perhaps matches TRBD1 (5 bases). The CDR3 has 16 residues. Germline CDR1 reads MGHRA; CDR2 reads YSYEKL. Trimming removed 3 bases at V and 6 bases at J, with 15 bases between. The CDR3 coding sequence is TGCGCCAGCAGCCAGGCAACCGGGACCTTTAATTCACCCCTCCACTTT. Amino acid sequence: CASSQATGTFNSPLHF.

This clonotype was counted ten times or more. The J gene is TRBJ2-5, the V gene TRBV6-2 or TRBV6-3, with 7 bases matching TRBD1. With 1 base clipped from V and 2 bases from J, the junction kept 1 base outside the gene matches. CDR1 and CDR2 (germline): MNHEY, SVGEGT. The CDR3 is 14 amino acids. Here the CDR3 DNA reads TGTGCCAGCAGTTACTGGGGACAGCAAGAGACCCAGTACTTC. Residues: CASSYWGQQETQYF.

The genes are TRBV7-2 and TRBJ2-5; 8 nucleotides align to TRBD1. The germline CDR1 and CDR2 sequences are SGHTA and FQGNSA. The CDR3 has 16 amino acids. V trimming: 8 bases; J trimming: 4 bases; junction bases outside the gene matches: 15. The CDR3 reads CASPKRDPGGGETQYF. As DNA, the CDR3 is TGTGCCAGCCCTAAACGAGACCCAGGGGGCGGAGAGACCCAGTACTTC.

The chain joins TRBV11-1 to TRBJ2-1, with D possibly being TRBD2 (6 bases). The CDR3 has 12 amino acids. In germline, CDR1 is SGHAT, CDR2 FQDESV (reference sequence). Trimming shortened V by 4 bases and J by 8 bases, and 9 bases separated the two germline ends. The DNA of the CDR3 is TGTGCCAGCAGCTCCCGGGGGTATGAGCAGTTCTTC. As protein: CASSSRGYEQFF.

J is TRBJ2-7 and V is TRBV19, with D unresolved. This CDR3 has 13 residues. V was shortened by 1 base and J by 5 bases, with 9 bases between the two germline ends. The germline V gene has CDR1 LNHDA and CDR2 SQIVND (reference sequence). The CDR3: CASSIGNSNEQYF. The DNA of the CDR3 is TGTGCCAGTAGTATAGGTAACAGCAACGAGCAGTACTTC.

This clonotype was counted a single time. Given a much more abundant clone one base away, this may be a read error. The chain links TRBV9 to TRBJ2-2, with D perhaps matching TRBD1 (5 bases). The CDR3 loop spans 14 amino acids. CDR1 is SGDLS, CDR2 YYNGEE, per germline. The germline V and J ends were trimmed by 5 bases and 0 bases, with 8 bases remaining between them. CDR3 DNA sequence: TGTGCCAGCAGATCGACAGCGAACACCGGGGAGCTGTTTTTT. Residues: CASRSTANTGELFF.

This chain links TRBV12-3 or TRBV12-4 with TRBJ2-5; no definite D call. V lost 5 bases, J lost 4 bases, and 11 bases lay in between. The CDR3 length is 13 residues. The CDR3 sequence is CASSPGKGETQYF. DNA for the CDR3: TGTGCCAGCAGTCCCGGAAAGGGAGAGACCCAGTACTTC.

The sample holds many counts of this clonotype. CDR3 residues: CSARLGGITDTQYF. The DNA of the CDR3 is TGCAGTGCTCGACTGGGGGGGATTACAGATACGCAGTATTTT. The chain carries TRBV20-1 and TRBJ2-3, with 7 bases lining up with TRBD2. The V segment lost 5 bases and the J segment 3 bases; nucleotides outside the gene matches: 8. The CDR3 has 14 amino acids. The germline V gene has CDR1 DFQATT and CDR2 SNEGSKA (reference sequence).

This clonotype was recorded a few times. This chain joins TRBV3-1 and TRBJ2-6; the D gene is possibly TRBD1 (5 bases). Trimming cost V 3 bases and J 0 bases, with 12 bases left between them. CDR3 size: 17 residues. Germline CDR1 and CDR2: LGHDT and YNNKEL (reference sequence). CDR3 DNA sequence: TGTGCCAGCAGCCACAGGGCCCCCAGCTCTGGGGCCAACGTCCTGACTTTC. Protein sequence: CASSHRAPSSGANVLTF.

This clonotype has ten or more counts. As DNA, the CDR3 is TGTGCCAGCAGCCCCACAGGGGGCATGAACACTGAAGCTTTCTTT. Translation: CASSPTGGMNTEAFF. J is TRBJ1-1 and V is TRBV14; TRBD1 aligns across 9 bases. V shed 4 bases and J 0 bases; nucleotides not matched to a gene: 3. The V gene's germline CDR1 is SGHDN and CDR2 FVKESK. The length of the CDR3 is 15 residues.

This clonotype was detected a few times. The chain recombines TRBV10-3 with TRBJ2-1; 9 nucleotides agree with TRBD2. The CDR3 is 14 amino acids. The germline V gene has CDR1 ENHRY and CDR2 SYGVKD. The V and J ends lost 8 bases and 2 bases, in that order; junction bases with no gene match: 4. The CDR3 is CAIYSGGTYNEQFF. The DNA for the CDR3 is TGTGCCATCTATAGCGGGGGCACCTACAATGAGCAGTTCTTC.